Reported below is one T cell receptor (beta chain). The data derive from a study of CD8 T cells in ankylosing spondylitis. This CDR3 has 16 amino acids. V was shortened by 5 bases and J by 0 bases, with 14 bases between the two germline ends. Germline V CDR1 and CDR2: SGHVS, FQNEAQ. In TCRdb, the 5' RACE reads were re-called with MiXCR into one record per CDR3 protein. The sample holds 100,000 or so distinct CDR3 sequences, around 24% seen once. The sequencing input was synovial fluid, either unsorted or a sorted T cell fraction (not recorded which). This sequence was found in a male donor with ankylosing spondylitis. The rearrangement links TRBV7-8 to TRBJ2-1; perhaps TRBD1 as D (5 bases). The CDR3 nucleotides are TGTGCCAGCAGCCCATACAGGACAAGCTCCTACAATGAGCAGTTCTTC. The encoded protein is CASSPYRTSSYNEQFF.